The rows below give T cell receptor beta chains drawn from one sample of a study of T cell changes during pregnancy in multiple sclerosis. Profiled with immunoSEQ multiplex PCR; TCRdb holds only in-frame clones, not every one. The sample yields about 70,000 clones, around 92% seen once. The sample consisted of CD8+ T cells from peripheral blood mononuclear cells, taken in the third trimester of pregnancy. All receptors come from a female donor in good health, enrolled as a control in a pregnancy study. The CDR3 runs from the conserved cysteine through the conserved F or W. The order of the fields is clone size, D gene, J gene, V gene, CDR3 DNA, CDR3 protein. A D gene is named only where the DNA matches it firmly. Clone size appears in some rows only: once, few, many, or a class for an expanded clone.

size: .; D: .; J: TRBJ1-1; V: TRBV6-5; DNA: TGTGCCAGCCGGGCCCCAGGGAGGGCTTTCTTT; CDR3: CASRAPGRAFF
size: .; D: .; J: TRBJ1-6; V: TRBV5-6; DNA: TGTGCCAGCAGCTTTGGCCGAAATAATTCACCCCTCCACTTT; CDR3: CASSFGRNNSPLHF
size: .; D: .; J: TRBJ1-6; V: TRBV6-1; DNA: TGTGCCAGCAGTGAAGTACAGAGAAATTCACCCCTCCACTTT; CDR3: CASSEVQRNSPLHF
size: few; D: TRBD1; J: TRBJ2-7; V: TRBV2; DNA: TGTGCCAACAAATACAGGGGGAGCTACGAGCAGTACTTC; CDR3: CANKYRGSYEQYF
size: .; D: TRBD1; J: TRBJ1-1; V: TRBV5-1; DNA: TGCGCCAGCAGCCAAAGCTCGGGACAGGGGAGGATGAACACTGAAGCTTTCTTT; CDR3: CASSQSSGQGRMNTEAFF
size: .; D: .; J: TRBJ1-4; V: TRBV5-6; DNA: TGTGCCAGCAGCTTGAGGGCGGGAGACAAACTGTTTTTT; CDR3: CASSLRAGDKLFF
size: .; D: .; J: TRBJ2-7; V: TRBV30; DNA: TGTGCCTGGAGTGTACAGGGAGGGTACGAGCAGTACTTC; CDR3: CAWSVQGGYEQYF
size: .; D: .; J: TRBJ2-3; V: TRBV27; DNA: TGTGCCAGCAGTTCTCCCGGACTAACGAGCACAGATACGCAGTATTTT; CDR3: CASSSPGLTSTDTQYF
size: .; D: .; J: TRBJ2-2; V: TRBV7-9; DNA: TGTGCCAGCAGCTTAGATTTGAAGAACAACGGGGAGCTGTTTTTT; CDR3: CASSLDLKNNGELFF
size: once; D: TRBD1; J: TRBJ2-3; V: TRBV10-2; DNA: TGCGCCAGCAGAGACAGGGGGTGGGATACGCAGTATTTT; CDR3: CASRDRGWDTQYF
size: .; D: .; J: TRBJ1-1; V: TRBV29-1; DNA: TGCAGAGCGGACAGTGTGAACACTGAAGCTTTCTTT; CDR3: CRADSVNTEAFF
size: few; D: .; J: TRBJ1-1; V: TRBV5-6; DNA: TGTGCCAGCAGCTTGGTTCCGGGTAACACTGAAGCTTTCTTT; CDR3: CASSLVPGNTEAFF
size: .; D: .; J: TRBJ2-7; V: TRBV6-1; DNA: TGTGCCAGCAGTGAAGCGGCAGGGGAAGCCTACGAGCAGTACTTC; CDR3: CASSEAAGEAYEQYF